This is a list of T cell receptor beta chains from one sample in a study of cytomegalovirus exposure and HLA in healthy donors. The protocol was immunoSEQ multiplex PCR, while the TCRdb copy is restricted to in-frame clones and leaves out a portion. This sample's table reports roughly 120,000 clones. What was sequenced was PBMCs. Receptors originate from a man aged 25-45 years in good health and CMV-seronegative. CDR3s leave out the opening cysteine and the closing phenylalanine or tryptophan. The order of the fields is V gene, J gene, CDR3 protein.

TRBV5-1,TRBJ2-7,ASSTKAAGGFYEQY
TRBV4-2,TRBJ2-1,ASSHGTGRDNEQF
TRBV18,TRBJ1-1,ASSPDRATNTEAF
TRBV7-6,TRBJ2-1,ASSLAAGLTYNEQF
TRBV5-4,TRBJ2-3,ASSVTSGGVDTQY
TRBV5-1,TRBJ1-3,ASSITGTGNTIY
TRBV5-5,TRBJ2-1,ASSHRQAIYNEQF
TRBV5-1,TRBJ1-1,ASSATGITEAF
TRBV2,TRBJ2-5,ASSEAIKVTGETQY
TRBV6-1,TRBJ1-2,ASSVRTGQNNYGYT
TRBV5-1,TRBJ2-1,ASSRGTSGGAYEQF
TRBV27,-,ASSSPGISALYEQY
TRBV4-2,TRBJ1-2,ASSQGPYQGYT
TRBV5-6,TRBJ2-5,ASSSLGTPLY
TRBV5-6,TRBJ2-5,ASSLRDSEETQY
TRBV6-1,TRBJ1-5,ASSEVGGGNQPQH
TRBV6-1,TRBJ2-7,ASQPGGPYEQY
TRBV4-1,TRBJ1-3,ASSLKGRRPDSGNTIY
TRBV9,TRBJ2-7,ASSVGGGDEQY
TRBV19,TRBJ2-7,ASSNPVPHEQY
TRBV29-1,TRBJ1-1,SVEDRRRARPEAF
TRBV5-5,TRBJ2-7,ASSLAQGAVYEQY
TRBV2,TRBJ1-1,ASTRDTGVGEAF
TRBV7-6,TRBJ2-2,ASSRGQGITGELF
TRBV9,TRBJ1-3,ASSVQGASGNTIY
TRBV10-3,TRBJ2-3,AISETVSTDTQY
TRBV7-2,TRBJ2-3,ASSFTGDQDTQY
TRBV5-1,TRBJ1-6,ASSLTGGSYNSPLH
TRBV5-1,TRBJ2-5,ASSGGGTGKKETQY
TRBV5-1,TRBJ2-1,ASSQKGGNNEQF
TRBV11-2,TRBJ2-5,ASSSRLAGGQCY
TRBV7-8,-,ASSSRGTQNSYEQY
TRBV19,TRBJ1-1,ASSIEPRHWEAF
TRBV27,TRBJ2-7,ATRDSAYEQY
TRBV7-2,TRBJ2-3,ASSTGTVRDTQY
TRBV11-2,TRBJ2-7,ASSLDPSEQY
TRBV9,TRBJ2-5,ASSVGVAGQETQY